This paragraph covers one T cell receptor (beta chain) sequence. Its antigen is still unknown. Profiled with immunoSEQ multiplex PCR; TCRdb holds only in-frame clones, not every one. The sample lists about a million clones; approximately 77% were seen once. The data were obtained in a study of shared clonotypes between healthy human individuals. Study in general: Donors consisted of a couple of women and three men between 18 and 49. Study-level findings and limits: It was observed that 5% to 6% of naive CD4 clonotypes were shared across a handful of donors. Sorted-subset sequencing, rarefaction showed, was incomplete despite large depth. What limited the represented genetic and exposure-history diversity was the small number of donors.

From germline, CDR1 is MNHEY and CDR2 SMNVEV (reference sequence). This CDR3 has 14 residues. The trim removed 6 bases at V and 1 base at J, leaving 5 bases unmatched. This sequence originates from a man aged 18-30 years in good health. Some clones in this sample may be carry-over from other donors' samples. The sequencing input was memory CD4+ T cells from PBMCs. As for subset: CD45RA-negative fraction. The chain employs TRBV27 and TRBJ1-1; the match to TRBD1 covers 7 bases. In DNA, the CDR3 is TGTGCCAGCAGCCCGGGACAGTGGAACACTGAAGCTTTCTTT. Amino acids: CASSPGQWNTEAFF.